This entry lists 32 T cell receptor beta chains sequenced from one sample in a study of early T cells in non-severe SARS-CoV-2 infection. TCRdb reanalysed the 5' RACE reads using MiXCR and keeps one entry per CDR3 protein. Of tens of thousands of distinct CDR3 sequences listed, 9% to 15% were seen once; the top ten hold around 4.3%. The sequencing input was whole blood. These receptors came from an adult who was a healthcare worker with PCR-confirmed SARS-CoV-2 infection or an uninfected control (not recorded which).

In this sample, this clonotype turned up many times. This sequence joins TRBV24-1 and TRBJ2-1; D is uncertain. Trimming shortened V by 0 bases and J by 2 bases, and 10 bases separated the two germline ends. Germline lookup yields CDR1 KGHDR and CDR2 SFDVKD. This CDR3 spans 16 amino acids. CDR3 nucleotides: TGTGCCACCAGTGATTTGCCCGGTAAGGCCTACAATGAGCAGTTCTTC. Its translation: CATSDLPGKAYNEQFF.

This clonotype was seen a few times. This sequence joins TRBV5-6 and TRBJ2-2; TRBD1 matches at 10 bases. The V segment lost 4 bases and the J segment 5 bases; nucleotides outside the gene matches: 11. This CDR3 has 17 amino acids. CDR1 and CDR2 from the germline V gene are SGHDT and YYEEEE. DNA of the CDR3: TGTGCCAGCAGCCGAAGGCCGGGACAGGGGATTACCGGGGAGCTGTTTTTT. Its translation: CASSRRPGQGITGELFF.

This clonotype has only one observation. Here the CDR3 reads CASGSPAGTQYF. The CDR3 coding sequence is TGTGCTAGTGGTTCGCCGGCCGGTACGCAGTATTTT. The chain employs TRBV12-5 and TRBJ2-3; D is ambiguous. The CDR3 is 12 residues long. V lost 4 bases and J lost 8, with 10 bases in between. CDR1 is LGHNT, CDR2 FRNRAP, per germline.

This clonotype appeared many times. J is TRBJ2-7 and V is TRBV20-1; 16 nucleotides align to TRBD2. The CDR3 spans 18 residues. V shed 3 bases and J 2 bases; nucleotides not matched to a gene: 10. Germline CDR1 and CDR2: DFQATT and SNEGSKA (reference sequence). The CDR3 protein is CSARRPGLAGGRAYEQYF. The CDR3 DNA reads TGCAGTGCTAGGAGACCGGGACTAGCGGGAGGGCGCGCCTACGAGCAGTACTTC.

This clonotype was found many times. The chain has TRBV20-1 and TRBJ1-5; maybe TRBD1 (6 bases). The CDR3 is made up of 13 amino acids. Looked up from germline, CDR1 is DFQATT and CDR2 is SNEGSKA (reference sequence). Trimming stripped 5 bases from V and 0 bases from J, with 8 bases between. In DNA, the CDR3 is TGCAGTGCTTACAGGGATAGCAATCAGCCCCAGCATTTT. Amino acids: CSAYRDSNQPQHF.

The V and J genes are TRBV11-2 and TRBJ2-1; maybe TRBD1 (6 bases). The germline V and J ends were trimmed by 5 bases and 5 bases, with 13 bases remaining between them. The CDR3 sequence is 14 residues long. Germline V CDR1 and CDR2: SGHAT, FQNNGV. The CDR3: CASSRSGTHNEQFF. For the CDR3, the DNA is TGTGCCAGCAGCCGGTCCGGGACACACAATGAGCAGTTCTTC.

This clonotype came up a few times. V gene TRBV29-1 combines with J gene TRBJ2-7; D possibly corresponds to TRBD1 (6 bases). CDR3 size: 13 residues. V lost 5 bases to trimming and J lost 1 base, with 12 bases between them. The germline CDR1 and CDR2 sequences are SQVTM and ANQGSEA. This CDR3 reads CSVTPGVSYEQYF. The CDR3 nucleotides read TGCAGCGTTACCCCAGGGGTGTCCTACGAGCAGTACTTC.

This clonotype was seen more than once but under ten times. V usage is TRBV3-1 and J usage is TRBJ2-1, with D possibly matching TRBD2 (7 bases). V was clipped by 1 base and J by 9 bases, with 16 bases between them. CDR1 is LGHDT, CDR2 YNNKEL, per germline (reference sequence). This CDR3 is 15 amino acids long. CDR3 nucleotides: TGTGCCAGCAGCCAAGCGGGGGGCCCATCTTTTGAGCAGTTCTTC. It codes for CASSQAGGPSFEQFF.

This rearrangement joins TRBV7-3 to TRBJ2-1, with D possibly being TRBD1 (5 bases). Trimming took off 5 bases at V and 3 bases at J, with 17 bases between the two ends. The CDR3 has 16 amino acids. Germline-derived CDR1 and CDR2 are SGHTA and FQGTGA. The CDR3, as DNA: TGTGCCAGCAGCCAGGGTGGTACACCGGGCTACAATGAGCAGTTCTTC. As protein: CASSQGGTPGYNEQFF. Together with reference TRBV7-3 and TRBJ2-1, the CDR3 gives the full variable domain: GAGVSQTPSNKVTEKGKYVELRCDPISGHTALYWYRQSLGQGPEFLIYFQGTGAADDSGLPNDRFFAVRPEGSVSTLKIQRTERGDSAVYLCASSQGGTPGYNEQFFGPGTRLTVL.

This clonotype was observed at least ten times. The V gene is TRBV9, the J gene TRBJ1-4, with a tentative D call TRBD1 (5 bases). Trimming shortened V by 0 bases and J by 7 bases, and 13 bases separated the two germline ends. The CDR3 is 15 amino acids. Germline loops: CDR1 SGDLS, CDR2 YYNGEE. The CDR3 nucleotides read TGTGCCAGCAGCGTAGGGGGACTGTCACGTGAAAAACTGTTTTTT. Translated: CASSVGGLSREKLFF.

This clonotype came up a few times. This chain joins TRBV18 and TRBJ2-7; 9 bases fit TRBD1. V was pared by 6 bases and J by 5 bases, with 8 bases of the junction left unmatched. Germline V lookup: CDR1 KGHSH, CDR2 LQKENI. CDR3 length: 14 amino acids. The CDR3 nucleotides are TGTGCCAGCTCCTCCAGGGACAGGGTTGACGAGCAGTACTTC. Translating gives CASSSRDRVDEQYF.

This clonotype turned up a few times. The chain is built from TRBV7-2 and TRBJ1-3; TRBD1 agrees at 9 bases. Germline V CDR1 and CDR2: SGHTA, FQGNSA. Losses at the gene ends were 3 bases for V and 2 bases for J; bases not matched to a gene: 2. This CDR3 spans 15 amino acids. CDR3 nucleotide sequence: TGTGCCAGCAGCTTCACAGGGGGCGCTGGAAACACCATATATTTT. Its protein product is CASSFTGGAGNTIYF. The entire variable domain, with the rest obtained from reference TRBV7-2 and TRBJ1-3, is as follows: GAGVSQSPSNKVTEKGKDVELRCDPISGHTALYWYRQSLGQGLEFLIYFQGNSAPDKSGLPSDRFSAERTGGSVSTLTIQRTQQEDSAVYLCASSFTGGAGNTIYFGEGSWLTVV.

This clonotype has only a few counts. The gene calls are TRBV27 and TRBJ1-2; D gene uncertain. Germline-derived CDR1 and CDR2 are MNHEY and SMNVEV (reference sequence). The length of the CDR3 is 15 residues. The ends were cut back, 1 base at V and 0 bases at J, with 9 bases in the middle. CDR3 loop: CASSLYPASNYGYTF. CDR3 in DNA: TGTGCCAGCAGTTTATATCCAGCCTCTAACTATGGCTACACCTTC.

This clonotype has a count of ten or more. The chain employs TRBV6-5 and TRBJ2-7; 10 nucleotides line up with TRBD1. V gave up 2 bases and J gave up 3 bases; unmatched junction bases: 1. The germline V gene has CDR1 MNHEY and CDR2 SVGAGI. This CDR3 spans 14 amino acids. The CDR3 coding sequence is TGTGCCAGCAGTTACCGGGACAGGGGCTACGAGCAGTACTTC. It is translated as CASSYRDRGYEQYF.

This clonotype was counted ten times or more. The genes are TRBV27 and TRBJ2-7; TRBD1 might be the D (6 bases). The CDR3 runs 12 residues. The ends were cut back, 5 bases at V and 3 bases at J, with 8 bases in the middle. Germline-derived CDR1 and CDR2 are MNHEY and SMNVEV (reference sequence). The CDR3: CASSTQGYEQYF. The CDR3 DNA reads as TGTGCCAGCAGTACACAGGGCTACGAGCAGTACTTC.

The table lists this clonotype with many counts. V and J are TRBV3-1 and TRBJ1-1, with 9 bases aligning to TRBD1. Losses at the gene ends were 1 base for V and 8 bases for J; bases not matched to a gene: 5. The CDR3 length is 14 residues. Germline loops: CDR1 LGHDT, CDR2 YNNKEL (reference sequence). CDR3 amino acids: CASSQGQGVREAFF. CDR3 DNA sequence: TGTGCCAGCAGCCAAGGACAGGGGGTAAGGGAAGCTTTCTTT.

This clonotype was detected a few times. The rearrangement links TRBV20-1 to TRBJ1-1, with D hard to call. Deletions cut 6 bases from V and 3 bases from J, with 8 bases between. Looked up from germline, CDR1 is DFQATT and CDR2 is SNEGSKA (reference sequence). The CDR3 consists of 11 residues. The CDR3 nucleotides read TGCAGTGCCAGGACCTACACTGAAGCTTTCTTT. Translation gives CSARTYTEAFF.

This clonotype was found many times. The chain recombines TRBV7-9 with TRBJ2-1; D is tentatively TRBD1 or TRBD2 (6 bases each). The CDR3 loop spans 14 amino acids. Germline loops: CDR1 SEHNR, CDR2 FQNEAQ (reference sequence). V dropped 0 bases and J dropped 10 bases, with 13 bases sitting between them. The CDR3 bases are TGTGCCAGCAGCTTAGCTTCGGGGGCTGGGGAGCAGTTCTTC. Translation: CASSLASGAGEQFF.

The gene calls are TRBV29-1 and TRBJ1-2, with D possibly matching TRBD1 (5 bases). The V and J ends lost 4 bases and 7 bases respectively, with 16 bases between them. Germline CDR1 is SQVTM and CDR2 is ANQGSEA. The CDR3 has 13 amino acids. The CDR3 region has the DNA TGCAGCGTTGCACAGGCCCGTGACTCTGGCTACACCTTC. It codes for CSVAQARDSGYTF.

Ten or more counts support this clonotype. The rearrangement uses TRBV19 and TRBJ1-2, with 11 bases that match TRBD1. Per germline, CDR1 LNHDA and CDR2 SQIVND (reference sequence). V was clipped by 0 bases and J by 2 bases; unmatched bases: 8. The CDR3 is made up of 18 amino acids. CDR3 DNA: TGTGCCAGTAGTATAGATCCCCCCGGACAGGGGGCGAACTATGGCTACACCTTC. Translating it yields CASSIDPPGQGANYGYTF.

This clonotype has only a few counts. The chain has TRBV29-1 and TRBJ2-7; a possible D gene is TRBD2 (5 bases). Germline lookup yields CDR1 SQVTM and CDR2 ANQGSEA. V lost 2 bases to trimming and J lost 2 bases, with 16 bases between them. The CDR3 loop spans 15 amino acids. CDR3 in amino acids: CSVELAGSPTYEQYF. CDR3 coding DNA: TGCAGCGTTGAATTGGCGGGCTCCCCAACCTACGAGCAGTACTTC.

V gene TRBV12-3 or TRBV12-4 combines with J gene TRBJ2-7; no reliable D call. Trimming left V 4 bases short and J 4 bases short, with 11 bases between. The CDR3 has 13 residues. CDR3 DNA sequence: TGTGCCAGCAGTTCGCCCGTGAGGTACGAGCAGTACTTC. This sequence encodes CASSSPVRYEQYF.

V and J are TRBV28 and TRBJ2-5; 8 bases map to TRBD1. The germline gives CDR1 MDHEN, CDR2 SYDVKM. This CDR3 is built from 16 residues. V dropped 5 bases and J dropped 4; count of bases not matched to a gene: 12. DNA for the CDR3: TGTGCCAGCAGTCCAACCCAGGGGGCTCGACCAGAGACCCAGTACTTC. This codes for CASSPTQGARPETQYF.

This clonotype was seen at least ten times. The J gene is TRBJ2-4, the V gene TRBV21-1; no DNA check was done on the table's D call, TRBD2. TRBV21-1 is noted as a pseudogene. CDR3 length: 17 amino acids. CDR3 region: CASSPLTLGLAKNIQYF. The CDR3 nucleotides are TGTGCCAGCAGCCCCCTCACACTAGGGCTAGCCAAAAACATTCAGTACTTC.

V gene TRBV7-2 combines with J gene TRBJ2-7; D is uncertain. Germline V lookup: CDR1 SGHTA, CDR2 FQGNSA. The CDR3 totals 11 residues. Trimming took 3 bases from V and 6 from J, leaving 6 bases between them. The CDR3 loop reads CASSFYAEQYF. CDR3 bases: TGTGCCAGCAGCTTCTACGCCGAGCAGTACTTC.

To note about this clonotype: This sequence may be a read error, since a much larger clone differs from it by one base. This CDR3 fails to terminate in the conserved phenylalanine or tryptophan, so it likely reflects a read error. This chain connects TRBV5-1 to TRBJ2-1, with no clear D. The CDR3 is 13 amino acids. Germline CDR1 reads SGHRS; CDR2 reads YFSETQ. V was trimmed by 0 bases and J by 5 bases, leaving 6 bases between them. The CDR3 protein is CASSLDNNNEQFS. The DNA for the CDR3 is TGCGCCAGCAGCTTGGACAACAACAATGAGCAGTTCTCC.

This clonotype turned up a few times. The chain links TRBV24-1 to TRBJ2-1; 15 bases align to TRBD2. The germline gives CDR1 KGHDR, CDR2 SFDVKD. The CDR3 has 16 amino acids. Germline trimming cut 4 bases from V and 8 bases from J; bases unmatched to any gene: 5. The CDR3 bases are TGTGCCACCAGTGACCCGGGACTAGCGGGAGGCCATGAGCAGTTCTTC. Protein: CATSDPGLAGGHEQFF.

This clonotype appeared many times. The V gene is TRBV28, the J gene TRBJ2-7, with a tentative D call TRBD1 (5 bases). The CDR3 loop spans 14 amino acids. The V end lost 7 bases, the J end lost 1 base, and 14 bases lay between the germline ends. Germline assignment: CDR1 MDHEN and CDR2 SYDVKM. The CDR3 sequence: CASTLSRVSYEQYF. The CDR3, as DNA: TGTGCCAGCACCTTATCCAGGGTGTCCTACGAGCAGTACTTC. Using reference TRBV28 and TRBJ2-7 for the parts outside the CDR3, the full variable domain is DVKVTQSSRYLVKRTGEKVFLECVQDMDHENMFWYRQDPGLGLRLIYFSYDVKMKEKGDIPEGYSVSREKKERFSLILESASTNQTSMYLCASTLSRVSYEQYFGPGTRLTVT.

The sample holds a few counts of this clonotype. The chain has TRBV7-9 and TRBJ2-2; D may be TRBD2 (6 bases). Trimming took 3 bases from V and 5 from J, leaving 16 bases between them. The CDR3 has 16 amino acids. From germline, CDR1 is SEHNR and CDR2 FQNEAQ (reference sequence). Here the CDR3 DNA reads TGTGCCAGCAGCTTGCTCGGCGGGGTCAGAACCGGGGAGCTGTTTTTT. Translating gives CASSLLGGVRTGELFF.

The chain joins TRBV7-2 to TRBJ2-1; D remains unclear. V was shortened by 1 base and J by 14 bases, with 3 bases between the two germline ends. CDR1 is SGHTA, CDR2 FQGNSA, per germline. This CDR3 has 9 residues. The CDR3 sequence is CASSLGEFF. As DNA, the CDR3 is TGTGCCAGCAGCTTAGGCGAGTTCTTC.

This clonotype was seen ten or more times. The rearrangement links TRBV30 to TRBJ2-7, with a weak D call TRBD2 (6 bases). V was pared by 0 bases and J by 3 bases, with 9 bases between. This CDR3 comprises 13 residues. Germline values: CDR1 GTSNPN, CDR2 SVGIG (reference sequence). Here the CDR3 reads CAWSVQDYYEQYF. The CDR3 DNA sequence: TGTGCCTGGAGTGTACAGGACTACTACGAGCAGTACTTC.

In its sample, this clonotype was seen many times. The V and J genes are TRBV9 and TRBJ2-1, with D unclear. The CDR3 totals 11 residues. CDR1 SGDLS and CDR2 YYNGEE come from the germline V gene. The V end was cut by 5 bases, the J end by 10 bases, with 10 bases between. The CDR3 DNA reads TGTGCCAGCAGTTTGTACGGCGAGCAGTTCTTC. Protein sequence: CASSLYGEQFF.